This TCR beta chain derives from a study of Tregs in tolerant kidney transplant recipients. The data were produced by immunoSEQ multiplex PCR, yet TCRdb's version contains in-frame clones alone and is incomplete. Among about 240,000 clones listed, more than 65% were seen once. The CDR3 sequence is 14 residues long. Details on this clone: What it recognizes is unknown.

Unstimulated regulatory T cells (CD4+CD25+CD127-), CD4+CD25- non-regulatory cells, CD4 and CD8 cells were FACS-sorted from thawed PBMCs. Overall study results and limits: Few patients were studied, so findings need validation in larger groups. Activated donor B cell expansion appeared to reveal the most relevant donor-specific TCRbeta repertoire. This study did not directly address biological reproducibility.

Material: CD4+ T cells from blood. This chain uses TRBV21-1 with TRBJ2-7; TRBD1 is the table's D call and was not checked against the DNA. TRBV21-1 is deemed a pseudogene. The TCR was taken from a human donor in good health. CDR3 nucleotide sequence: TGTGCCAGCCTCCAAAGGTACAGGGGAGGTGAGCAGTACTTC. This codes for CASLQRYRGGEQYF.